A single sample gave rise to the 16 T cell receptor beta chains below, sequenced in a study of blood T cell repertoires in COVID-19. This table comes from immunoSEQ multiplex PCR, and its TCRdb copy is limited to in-frame clones, with some not included. The table lists approximately 34,000 clones, more than 85% of them singletons. The sequenced sample was peripheral blood. These receptors were collected from a man aged 55-75 years with acute or convalescent COVID-19.

This clone came up once. The chain couples TRBV4-2 to TRBJ1-1; the D gene is possibly TRBD1 (6 bases). This CDR3 has 17 residues. Trimming cost V 1 base and J 0 bases, with 15 bases left between them. From germline, CDR1 is LGHNA and CDR2 YNFKEQ. This CDR3 is CASSQGNRDTLNTEAFF. CDR3 in DNA: TGTGCCAGCAGCCAAGGTAACCGGGACACTTTGAACACTGAAGCTTTCTTT.

The rearrangement uses TRBV9 and TRBJ2-1; 7 nucleotides match TRBD2. V lost 3 bases and J lost 0; bases outside the gene matches: 3. CDR3 size: 15 residues. Per germline, CDR1 SGDLS and CDR2 YYNGEE. CDR3 amino acids: CASSASGSSYNEQFF. The CDR3 coding sequence is TGTGCCAGCAGCGCTAGCGGTAGCTCCTACAATGAGCAGTTCTTC.

There are a few counts of this clone. The chain combines TRBV19 with TRBJ1-5; D ambiguous. The CDR3 sequence is 12 residues long. Deletions cut 5 bases from V and 6 bases from J, with 8 bases between. Germline CDR1 LNHDA, CDR2 SQIVND (reference sequence). CDR3 loop: CASSFSGQPQHF. CDR3 DNA sequence: TGTGCCAGTAGTTTTTCCGGTCAGCCCCAGCATTTT. The full variable domain, completed using reference TRBV19 and TRBJ1-5, is DGGITQSPKYLFRKEGQNVTLSCEQNLNHDAMYWYRQDPGQGLRLIYYSQIVNDFQKGDIAEGYSVSREKKESFPLTVTSAQKNPTAFYLCASSFSGQPQHFGDGTRLSIL.

The genes are TRBV7-9 and TRBJ2-1; 8 positions agree with TRBD2. There are 15 residues in the CDR3. The V gene end was trimmed by 5 bases and the J gene end by 0 bases; junction bases not matched to a gene: 3. The V gene's germline CDR1 is SEHNR and CDR2 FQNEAQ (reference sequence). The CDR3 DNA reads as TGTGCCAGCAGCCAGCGGGGGAGCTCCTACAATGAGCAGTTCTTC. Encoded protein: CASSQRGSSYNEQFF.

The J gene is TRBJ2-1, the V gene TRBV29-1; TRBD2 matches at 9 bases. Trimming at V came to 7 bases and at J to 7 bases, leaving 8 bases not matched to a gene. Per germline, CDR1 SQVTM and CDR2 ANQGSEA. The CDR3 runs to 13 residues. The CDR3 bases are TGCAGCGCCTCGGGACTAGCTTCTAATGAGCAGTTCTTC. This encodes CSASGLASNEQFF.

This chain connects TRBV30 to TRBJ2-3; 8 nucleotides align to TRBD2. The CDR3 is 15 residues long. The J segment lost 2 bases and the V segment lost 2 bases, leaving 6 bases of the junction unmatched. Germline V lookup: CDR1 GTSNPN, CDR2 SVGIG (reference sequence). The CDR3 DNA reads TGTGCCTGGAGTAGAACGGGAGGGCCCACAGATACGCAGTATTTT. Translated: CAWSRTGGPTDTQYF.

J is TRBJ2-6 and V is TRBV29-1; 9 bases agree with TRBD2. This CDR3 is 15 amino acids long. Trimming removed 6 bases from V and 0 bases from J; junction bases left unmatched: 3. The germline CDR1 and CDR2 sequences are SQVTM and ANQGSEA. CDR3: CSVGLAGSGANVLTF. As DNA, the CDR3 is TGCAGCGTGGGACTAGCAGGCTCTGGGGCCAACGTCCTGACTTTC.

The chain is built from TRBV11-2 and TRBJ2-3; TRBD2 matches 8 bases. V was clipped by 2 bases and J by 6 bases; unmatched bases: 7. The CDR3 is made up of 15 amino acids. Germline V gene sequence: CDR1 SGHAT, CDR2 FQNNGV. The DNA of the CDR3 is TGTGCCAGCAGCTTACCGCGGGGGGCCGGGGATACGCAGTATTTT. Translating it yields CASSLPRGAGDTQYF. Combining the CDR3 with reference TRBV11-2 and TRBJ2-3 gives the whole variable domain EAGVAQSPRYKIIEKRQSVAFWCNPISGHATLYWYQQILGQGPKLLIQFQNNGVVDDSQLPKDRFSAERLKGVDSTLKIQPAKLEDSAVYLCASSLPRGAGDTQYFGPGTRLTVL.

The chain couples TRBV4-3 to TRBJ2-7; 7 nucleotides align to TRBD2. V lost 2 bases to trimming and J lost 1 base; unmatched junction nucleotides: 5. This CDR3 is built from 15 residues. In germline, CDR1 is LGHNA, CDR2 YSLEER. CDR3: CASSQTERESYEQYF. CDR3 in DNA: TGCGCCAGCAGCCAAACAGAGCGGGAATCCTACGAGCAGTACTTC.

This clone was seen a single time. V is TRBV3-1 (or the pseudogene TRBV3-2) and J is TRBJ1-1; 7 bases line up with TRBD1. CDR1 and CDR2 from the germline V gene are LGHDT and YNNKEL (reference sequence). V trimming: 1 base; J trimming: 4 bases; junction bases outside the gene matches: 6. This CDR3 is built from 15 residues. Here the CDR3 DNA reads TGTGCCAGCAGCCAAGTGCAGGGGGTGGGCACTGAAGCTTTCTTT. Its translation is CASSQVQGVGTEAFF.

The chain has TRBV19 and TRBJ2-1; D possibly corresponds to TRBD2 (6 bases). Germline CDR1 and CDR2: LNHDA and SQIVND (reference sequence). The CDR3 is made up of 16 amino acids. V gave up 0 bases and J gave up 5 bases, with 14 bases separating them. The CDR3 is CASSIDPTSSHNEQFF. CDR3 DNA sequence: TGTGCCAGTAGTATAGACCCGACTAGTTCGCACAATGAGCAGTTCTTC.

The chain recombines TRBV27 with TRBJ1-5; TRBD1 is a possible D gene (6 bases). Per germline, CDR1 MNHEY and CDR2 SMNVEV (reference sequence). This CDR3 spans 13 amino acids. V lost 8 bases and J 6 bases, leaving 14 bases between the germline ends. DNA of the CDR3: TGTGCCAGCGCGCGGGGGGGCGGTCAGCCCCAGCATTTT. Encoded protein: CASARGGGQPQHF.

Written as DNA, the CDR3 is TGTGCCAGCTCACCACGACAGGGAGGTGAAAAACTGTTTTTT. Residues: CASSPRQGGEKLFF. This chain joins TRBV18 and TRBJ1-4; 7 bases map to TRBD1. V lost 1 base to trimming and J lost 7 bases; unmatched junction nucleotides: 3. The CDR3 covers 14 residues. Per the germline V gene, CDR1 is KGHSH and CDR2 is LQKENI.

The rearrangement uses TRBV7-3 and TRBJ1-1; D is unresolved. V shed 1 base and J shed 0 bases, with 24 bases lying between them. The CDR3 extends over 20 amino acids. The germline CDR1 and CDR2 sequences are SGHTA and FQGTGA. The DNA for the CDR3 is TGTGCCAGCAGCTTAAGGGCCGAGGGCACGACCCGCCTGATGAACACTGAAGCTTTCTTT. This encodes CASSLRAEGTTRLMNTEAFF.

The chain links TRBV7-8 to TRBJ2-5; TRBD1 aligns across 8 bases. The CDR3 is made up of 16 amino acids. Germline V gene lookup returns CDR1 SGHVS and CDR2 FQNEAQ. Trimming took 3 bases from V and 3 from J; bases not matched to a gene: 9. In nucleotides, the CDR3 is TGTGCCAGCAGCTTCCCCCGGACAGGGTTTGAAGAGACCCAGTACTTC. This codes for CASSFPRTGFEETQYF.

The chain combines TRBV4-1 with TRBJ1-2; D not certain. Trimming cost V 0 bases and J 1 base, with 12 bases left between them. The CDR3 spans 16 residues. Looked up from germline, CDR1 is MGHRA and CDR2 is YSYEKL. CDR3 nucleotide sequence: TGCGCCAGCAGCCAAGATCAACCGGGAAGTAACTATGGCTACACCTTC. This translates into CASSQDQPGSNYGYTF.